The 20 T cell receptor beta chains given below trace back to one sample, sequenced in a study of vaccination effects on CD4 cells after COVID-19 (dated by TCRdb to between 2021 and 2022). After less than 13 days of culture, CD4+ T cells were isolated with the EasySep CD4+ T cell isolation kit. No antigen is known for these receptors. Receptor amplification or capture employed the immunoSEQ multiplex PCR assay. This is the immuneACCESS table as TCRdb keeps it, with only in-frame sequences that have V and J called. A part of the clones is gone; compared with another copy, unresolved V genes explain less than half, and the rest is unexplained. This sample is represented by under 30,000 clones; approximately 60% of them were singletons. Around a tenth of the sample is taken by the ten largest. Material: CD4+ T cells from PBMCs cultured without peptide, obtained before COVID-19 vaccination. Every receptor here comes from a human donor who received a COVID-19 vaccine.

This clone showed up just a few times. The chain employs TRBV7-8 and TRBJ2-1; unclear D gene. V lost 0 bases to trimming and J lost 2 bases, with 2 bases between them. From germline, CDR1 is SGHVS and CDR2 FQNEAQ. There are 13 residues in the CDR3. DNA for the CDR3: TGTGCCAGCAGCTTAGCGGCCTACAATGAGCAGTTCTTC. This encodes CASSLAAYNEQFF.

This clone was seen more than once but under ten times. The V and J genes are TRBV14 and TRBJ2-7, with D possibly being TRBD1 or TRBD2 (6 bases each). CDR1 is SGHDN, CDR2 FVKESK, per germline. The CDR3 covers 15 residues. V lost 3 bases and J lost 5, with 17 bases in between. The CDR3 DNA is TGTGCCAGCAGCCAGGCGGGACACCGCGGACACGAGCAGTACTTC. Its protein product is CASSQAGHRGHEQYF. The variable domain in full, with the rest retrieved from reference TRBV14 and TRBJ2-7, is EAGVTQFPSHSVIEKGQTVTLRCDPISGHDNLYWYRRVMGKEIKFLLHFVKESKQDESGMPNNRFLAERTGGTYSTLKVQPAELEDSGVYFCASSQAGHRGHEQYFGPGTRLTVT.

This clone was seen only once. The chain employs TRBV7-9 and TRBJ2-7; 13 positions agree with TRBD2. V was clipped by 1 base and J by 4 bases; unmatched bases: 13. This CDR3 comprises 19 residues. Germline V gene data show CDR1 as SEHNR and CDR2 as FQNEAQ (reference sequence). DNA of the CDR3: TGTGCCAGCAGCTTAGTAGGACTAGCGGGAGTTTCCTCCCTTTACGAGCAGTACTTC. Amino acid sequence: CASSLVGLAGVSSLYEQYF.

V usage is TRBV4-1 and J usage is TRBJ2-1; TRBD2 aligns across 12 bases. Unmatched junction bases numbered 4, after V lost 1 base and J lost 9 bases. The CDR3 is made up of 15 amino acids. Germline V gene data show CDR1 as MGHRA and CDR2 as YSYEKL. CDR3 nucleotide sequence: TGCGCCAGCAGCCAAGGACTAGCGGGAGTGGGTGAGCAGTTCTTC. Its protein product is CASSQGLAGVGEQFF.

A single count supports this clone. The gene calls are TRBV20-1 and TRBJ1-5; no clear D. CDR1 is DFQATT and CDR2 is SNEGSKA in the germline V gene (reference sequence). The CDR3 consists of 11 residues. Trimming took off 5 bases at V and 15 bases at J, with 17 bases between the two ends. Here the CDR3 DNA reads TGCAGTGCTCGCACCAGCGGAGAAGCGCATTTT. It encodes CSARTSGEAHF.

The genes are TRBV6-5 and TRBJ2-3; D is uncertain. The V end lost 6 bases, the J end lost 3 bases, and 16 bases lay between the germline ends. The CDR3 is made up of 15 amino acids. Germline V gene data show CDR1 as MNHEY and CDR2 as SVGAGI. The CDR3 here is CASSGLLGRTDTQYF. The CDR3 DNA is TGTGCCAGCAGCGGCCTTTTGGGTCGAACAGATACGCAGTATTTT.

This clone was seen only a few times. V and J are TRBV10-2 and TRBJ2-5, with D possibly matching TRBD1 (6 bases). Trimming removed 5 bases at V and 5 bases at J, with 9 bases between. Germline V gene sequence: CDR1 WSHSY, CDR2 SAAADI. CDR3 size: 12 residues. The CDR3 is CASSQQGETQYF. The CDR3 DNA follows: TGCGCCAGCAGTCAACAGGGCGAGACCCAGTACTTC.

The CDR3 coding sequence is TGTGCCAGCAGCCAAGTGCCGGGACAACCCTCGGATACGCAGTATTTT. Protein sequence: CASSQVPGQPSDTQYF. This chain links TRBV3-1 (or the pseudogene TRBV3-2) with TRBJ2-3, with D maybe TRBD1 (6 bases). Trimming took off 1 base at V and 6 bases at J, with 17 bases between the two ends. This CDR3 is built from 16 residues. The germline CDR1 and CDR2 sequences are LGHDT and YNNKEL (reference sequence).

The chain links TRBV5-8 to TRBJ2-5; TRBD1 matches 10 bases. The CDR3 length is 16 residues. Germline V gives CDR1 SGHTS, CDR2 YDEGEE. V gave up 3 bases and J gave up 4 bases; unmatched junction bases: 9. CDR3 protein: CASSSGTGAMGETQYF. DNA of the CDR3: TGTGCCAGCAGCTCCGGGACAGGGGCCATGGGAGAGACCCAGTACTTC.

The CDR3: CASIGGSYEQYF. The CDR3 DNA reads as TGTGCCAGCATCGGGGGCTCCTACGAGCAGTACTTC. The rearrangement uses TRBV6-5 and TRBJ2-7; TRBD2 might be the D (6 bases). The germline V gene has CDR1 MNHEY and CDR2 SVGAGI. The CDR3 length is 12 residues. V lost 7 bases and J lost 0, with 7 bases in between.

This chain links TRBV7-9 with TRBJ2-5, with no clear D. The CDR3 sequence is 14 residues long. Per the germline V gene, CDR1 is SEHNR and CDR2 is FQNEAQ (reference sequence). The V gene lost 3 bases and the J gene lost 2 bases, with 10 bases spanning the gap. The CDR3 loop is CASSFGIAQETQYF. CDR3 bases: TGTGCCAGCAGCTTTGGGATAGCACAAGAGACCCAGTACTTC.

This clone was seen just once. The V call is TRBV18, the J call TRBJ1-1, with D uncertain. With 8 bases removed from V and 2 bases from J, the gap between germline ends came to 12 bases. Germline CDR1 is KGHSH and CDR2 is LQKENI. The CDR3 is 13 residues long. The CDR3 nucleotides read TGTGCCAGCGCCCTAGAAAAAAACACTGAAGCTTTCTTT. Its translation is CASALEKNTEAFF.

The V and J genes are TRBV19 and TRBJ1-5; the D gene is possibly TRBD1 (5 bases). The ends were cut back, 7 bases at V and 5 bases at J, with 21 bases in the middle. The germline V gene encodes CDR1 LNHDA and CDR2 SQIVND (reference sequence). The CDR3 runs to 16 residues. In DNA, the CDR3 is TGTGCCAGTAACACAAACGTGGGCCGGGGGGATCAGCCCCAGCATTTT. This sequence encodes CASNTNVGRGDQPQHF.

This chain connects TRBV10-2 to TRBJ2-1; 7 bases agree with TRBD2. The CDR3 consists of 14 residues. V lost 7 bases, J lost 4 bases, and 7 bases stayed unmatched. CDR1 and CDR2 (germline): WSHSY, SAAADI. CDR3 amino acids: CASKLAQLYNEQFF. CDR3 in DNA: TGCGCCAGCAAACTAGCGCAACTATACAATGAGCAGTTCTTC.

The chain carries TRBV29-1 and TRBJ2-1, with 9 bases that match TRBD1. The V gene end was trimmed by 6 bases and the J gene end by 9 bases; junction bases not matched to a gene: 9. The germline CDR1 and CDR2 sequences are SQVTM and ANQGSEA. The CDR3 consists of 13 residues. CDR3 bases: TGCAGCGTCGGACAGGGGACCCCCCCTGAGCAGTTCTTC. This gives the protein CSVGQGTPPEQFF.

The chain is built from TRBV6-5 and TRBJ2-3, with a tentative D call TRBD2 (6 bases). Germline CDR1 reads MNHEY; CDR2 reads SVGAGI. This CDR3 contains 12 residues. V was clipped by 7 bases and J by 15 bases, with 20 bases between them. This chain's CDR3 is CASTANFPSAYF. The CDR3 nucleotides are TGTGCCAGCACCGCGAACTTCCCTAGCGCCTATTTT.

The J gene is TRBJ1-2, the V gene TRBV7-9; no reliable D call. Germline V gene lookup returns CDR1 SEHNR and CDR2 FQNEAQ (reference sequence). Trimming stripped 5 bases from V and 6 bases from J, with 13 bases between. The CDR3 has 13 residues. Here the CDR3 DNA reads TGTGCCAGCAGCCGACTTCAGGCCGATGGCTACACCTTC. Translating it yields CASSRLQADGYTF.

The CDR3 is CASTGRPSSYNEQFF. The CDR3 DNA sequence: TGTGCCAGTACCGGGAGGCCGAGCTCCTACAATGAGCAGTTCTTC. The chain recombines TRBV19 with TRBJ2-1; 7 bases match TRBD2. This CDR3 spans 15 amino acids. The germline gives CDR1 LNHDA, CDR2 SQIVND (reference sequence). V shed 7 bases, J shed 0 bases, and the junction held 6 bases outside the gene matches.

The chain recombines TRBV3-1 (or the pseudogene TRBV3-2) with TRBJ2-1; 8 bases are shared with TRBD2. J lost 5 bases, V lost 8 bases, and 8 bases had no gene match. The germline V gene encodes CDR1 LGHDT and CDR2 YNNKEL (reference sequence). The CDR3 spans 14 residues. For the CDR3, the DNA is TGTGCCAGCTCGTCGCGGGGGGCCCACAATGAGCAGTTCTTC. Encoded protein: CASSSRGAHNEQFF.

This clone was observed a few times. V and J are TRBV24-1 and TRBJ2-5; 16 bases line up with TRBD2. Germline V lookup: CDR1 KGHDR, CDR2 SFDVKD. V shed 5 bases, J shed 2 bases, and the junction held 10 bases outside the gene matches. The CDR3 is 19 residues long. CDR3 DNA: TGTGCCACCAGTGTCGGGACTAGCGGGGGGGCAAGGATTCAAGAGACCCAGTACTTC. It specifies CATSVGTSGGARIQETQYF.